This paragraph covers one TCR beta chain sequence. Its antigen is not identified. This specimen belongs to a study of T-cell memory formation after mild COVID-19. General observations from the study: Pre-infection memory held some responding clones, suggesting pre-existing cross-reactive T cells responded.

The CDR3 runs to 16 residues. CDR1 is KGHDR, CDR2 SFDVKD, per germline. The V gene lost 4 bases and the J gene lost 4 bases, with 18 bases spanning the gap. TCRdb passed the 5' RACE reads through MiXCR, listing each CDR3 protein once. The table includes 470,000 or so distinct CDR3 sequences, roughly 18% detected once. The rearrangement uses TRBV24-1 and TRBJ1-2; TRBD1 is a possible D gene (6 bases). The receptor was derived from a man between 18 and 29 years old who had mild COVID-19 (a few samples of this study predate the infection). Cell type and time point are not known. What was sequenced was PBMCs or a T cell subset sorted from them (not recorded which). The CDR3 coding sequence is TGTGCCACCAGTGACACTACCTCGGACAGTTTCTATGGCTACACCTTC. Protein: CATSDTTSDSFYGYTF.